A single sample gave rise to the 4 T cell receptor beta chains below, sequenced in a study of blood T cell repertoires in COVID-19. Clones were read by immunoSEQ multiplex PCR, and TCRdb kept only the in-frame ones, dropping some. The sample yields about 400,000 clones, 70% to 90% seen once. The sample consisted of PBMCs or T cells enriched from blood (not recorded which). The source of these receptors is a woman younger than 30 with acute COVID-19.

CDR3 in amino acids: CASSPPGTGGGLNNQPQHF. Here the CDR3 DNA reads TGTGCCAGCTCACCCCCGGGGACAGGGGGCGGGCTTAACAATCAGCCCCAGCATTTT. V and J are TRBV18 and TRBJ1-5, with 12 bases identical to TRBD1. The length of the CDR3 is 19 residues. After removal of 3 bases from V and 3 bases from J, the junction contained 12 bases not matched to a gene. In germline, CDR1 is KGHSH, CDR2 LQKENI.

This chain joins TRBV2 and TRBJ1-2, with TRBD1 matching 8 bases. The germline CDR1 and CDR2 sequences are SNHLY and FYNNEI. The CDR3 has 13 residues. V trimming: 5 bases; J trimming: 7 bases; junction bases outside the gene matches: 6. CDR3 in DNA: TGTGCCAGCAGTCCGGACAGGGTTCCTGGCTACACCTTC. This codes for CASSPDRVPGYTF.

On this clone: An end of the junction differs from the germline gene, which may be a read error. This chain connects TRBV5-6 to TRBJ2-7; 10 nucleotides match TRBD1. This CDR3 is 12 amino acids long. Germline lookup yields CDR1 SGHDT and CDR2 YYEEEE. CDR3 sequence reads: CASSSGTGAKNF. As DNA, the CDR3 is TGTGCCAGCAGCTCTGGGACAGGGGCTAAGAACTTC. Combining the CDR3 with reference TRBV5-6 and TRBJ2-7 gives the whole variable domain DAGVTQSPTHLIKTRGQQVTLRCSPKSGHDTVSWYQQALGQGPQFIFQYYEEEERQRGNFPDRFSGHQFPNYSSELNVNALLLGDSALYLCASSSGTGAKNFGPGTRLTVT.

The CDR3: CASRPGDYGYTF. CDR3 sequence (DNA): TGTGCCAGCAGGCCGGGGGACTATGGCTACACCTTC. The chain is built from TRBV6-5 and TRBJ1-2; a weak D match, TRBD1 (5 bases). The CDR3 contains 12 residues. Germline V gene sequence: CDR1 MNHEY, CDR2 SVGAGI. The V end was cut by 6 bases, the J end by 3 bases, with 8 bases between.